This note documents a single T cell receptor beta chain sequence. The antigen is not known. All donors were Caucasian adults living in Nashville, Tennessee. CDR1 is LGHNA and CDR2 is YNFKEQ in the germline V gene. With 4 bases clipped from V and 5 bases from J, the junction kept 10 bases outside the gene matches. This CDR3 has 15 residues. TCRdb's table, derived via immunoSEQ multiplex PCR, lists solely in-frame clones and lacks some. The table includes about 2.4 million clones, 80% to 95% detected once. This record belongs to a study of shared clonotypes between healthy human individuals. The study, taken as a whole, reports: Generation of non-shared clonotypes was less probable than generation of clonotypes shared by all four donors.

The sequenced sample consisted of naive CD4+ T cells from PBMCs. Subset in this sample: CD45RA+ positively selected. The clonotype comes from a man aged 18-30 years in good health. Some clones in this sample may be carry-over from other donors' samples. The J gene is TRBJ2-5, the V gene TRBV4-2; the match to TRBD2 covers 7 bases. CDR3 sequence (DNA): TGTGCCAGCAGCCTCCGTGGGGGGGTCGGGGAGACCCAGTACTTC. This codes for CASSLRGGVGETQYF.